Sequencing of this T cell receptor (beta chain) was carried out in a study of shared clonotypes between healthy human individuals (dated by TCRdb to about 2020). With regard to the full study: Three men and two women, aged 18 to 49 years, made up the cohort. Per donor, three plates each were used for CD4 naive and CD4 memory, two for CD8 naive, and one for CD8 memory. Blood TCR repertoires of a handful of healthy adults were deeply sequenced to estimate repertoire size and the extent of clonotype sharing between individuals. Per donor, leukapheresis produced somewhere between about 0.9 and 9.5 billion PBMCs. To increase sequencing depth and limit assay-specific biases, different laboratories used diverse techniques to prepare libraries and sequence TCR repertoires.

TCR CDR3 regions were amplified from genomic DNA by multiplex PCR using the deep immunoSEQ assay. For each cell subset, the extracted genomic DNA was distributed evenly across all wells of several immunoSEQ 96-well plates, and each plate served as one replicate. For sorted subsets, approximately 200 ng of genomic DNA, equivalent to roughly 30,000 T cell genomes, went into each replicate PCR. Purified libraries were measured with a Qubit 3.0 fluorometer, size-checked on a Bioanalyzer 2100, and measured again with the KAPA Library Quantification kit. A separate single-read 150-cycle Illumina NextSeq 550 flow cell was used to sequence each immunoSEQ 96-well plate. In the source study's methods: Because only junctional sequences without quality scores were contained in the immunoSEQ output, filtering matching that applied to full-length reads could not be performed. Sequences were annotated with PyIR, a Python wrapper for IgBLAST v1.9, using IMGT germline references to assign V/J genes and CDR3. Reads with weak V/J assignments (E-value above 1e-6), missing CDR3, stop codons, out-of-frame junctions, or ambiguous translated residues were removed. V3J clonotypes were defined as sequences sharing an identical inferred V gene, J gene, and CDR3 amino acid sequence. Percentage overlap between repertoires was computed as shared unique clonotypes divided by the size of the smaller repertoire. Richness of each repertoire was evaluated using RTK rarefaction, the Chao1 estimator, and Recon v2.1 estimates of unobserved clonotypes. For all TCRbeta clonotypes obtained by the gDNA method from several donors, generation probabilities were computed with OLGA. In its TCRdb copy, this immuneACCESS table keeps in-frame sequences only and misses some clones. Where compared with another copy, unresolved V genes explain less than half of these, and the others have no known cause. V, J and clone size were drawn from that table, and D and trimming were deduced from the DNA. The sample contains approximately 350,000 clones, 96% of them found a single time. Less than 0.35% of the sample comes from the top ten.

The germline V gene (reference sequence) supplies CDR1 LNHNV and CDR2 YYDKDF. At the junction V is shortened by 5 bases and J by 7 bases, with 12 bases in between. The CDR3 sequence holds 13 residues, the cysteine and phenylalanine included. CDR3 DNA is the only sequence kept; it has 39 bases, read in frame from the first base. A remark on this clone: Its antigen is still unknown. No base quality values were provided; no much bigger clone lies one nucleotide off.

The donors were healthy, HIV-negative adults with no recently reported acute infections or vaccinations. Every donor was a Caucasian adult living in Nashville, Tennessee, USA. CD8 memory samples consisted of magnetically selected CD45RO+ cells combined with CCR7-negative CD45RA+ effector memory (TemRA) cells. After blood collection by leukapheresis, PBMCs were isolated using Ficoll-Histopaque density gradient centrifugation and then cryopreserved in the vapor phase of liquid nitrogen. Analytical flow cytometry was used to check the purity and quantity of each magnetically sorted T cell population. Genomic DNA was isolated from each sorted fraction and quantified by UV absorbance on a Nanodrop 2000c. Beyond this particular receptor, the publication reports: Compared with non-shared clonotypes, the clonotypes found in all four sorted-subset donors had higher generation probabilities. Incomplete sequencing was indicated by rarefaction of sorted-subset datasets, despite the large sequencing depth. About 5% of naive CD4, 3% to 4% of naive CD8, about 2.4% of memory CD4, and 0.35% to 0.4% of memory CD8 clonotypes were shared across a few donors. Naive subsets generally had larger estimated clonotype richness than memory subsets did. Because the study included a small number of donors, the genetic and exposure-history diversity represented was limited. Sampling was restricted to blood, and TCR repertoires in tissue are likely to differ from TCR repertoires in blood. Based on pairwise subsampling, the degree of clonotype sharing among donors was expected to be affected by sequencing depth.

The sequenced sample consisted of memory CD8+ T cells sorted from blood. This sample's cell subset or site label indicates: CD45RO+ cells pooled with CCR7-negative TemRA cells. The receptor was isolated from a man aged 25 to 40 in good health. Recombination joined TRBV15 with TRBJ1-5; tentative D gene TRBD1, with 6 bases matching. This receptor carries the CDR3 CATSLGAGQPQHF. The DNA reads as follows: TGTGCCACCAGCCTGGGGGCAGGGCAGCCCCAGCATTTT.